Shown below are 15 T cell receptor beta chains from a single sample sequenced in a study of T cell responses to AZD1222 COVID-19 vaccine. Generated by immunoSEQ multiplex PCR, the TCRdb table keeps only in-frame clones and is missing some. The data hold under 150,000 clones, with approximately 90% observed a single time. The sequenced sample was peripheral blood, obtained 28 days after the second AZD1222 dose. The source of these receptors is an adult who received the AZD1222 COVID-19 vaccine.

This chain uses TRBV6-6 with TRBJ2-7, with TRBD2 matching over 7 bases. This CDR3 has 14 amino acids. CDR1 is MNHNY and CDR2 is SVGAGI in the germline V gene (reference sequence). With V trimmed by 4 bases and J by 3 bases, 6 bases remained unmatched. CDR3 in amino acids: CASSFQRENYEQYF. DNA of the CDR3: TGTGCCAGCAGTTTCCAGCGGGAAAACTACGAGCAGTACTTC.

The chain joins TRBV6-5 to TRBJ2-7, with 9 bases aligning to TRBD1. This CDR3 spans 15 amino acids. With V trimmed by 0 bases and J by 5 bases, 5 bases remained unmatched. The V gene's germline CDR1 is MNHEY and CDR2 SVGAGI. In DNA, the CDR3 is TGTGCCAGCAGTTACTCGACAGGGGGTATGAACGAGCAGTACTTC. Translated: CASSYSTGGMNEQYF.

The gene calls are TRBV7-9 and TRBJ1-2; 8 bases fit TRBD1. Germline CDR1 reads SEHNR; CDR2 reads FQNEAQ (reference sequence). With 3 bases clipped from V and 6 bases from J, the junction kept 9 bases outside the gene matches. This CDR3 region has 15 residues. For the CDR3, the DNA is TGTGCCAGCAGCTTGTCCGGACAGGGCGACGATGGCTACACCTTC. It specifies CASSLSGQGDDGYTF. Variable domain in full (rest from reference TRBV7-9 and TRBJ1-2): DTGVSQNPRHKITKRGQNVTFRCDPISEHNRLYWYRQTLGQGPEFLTYFQNEAQLEKSRLLSDRFSAERPKGSFSTLEIQRTEQGDSAMYLCASSLSGQGDDGYTFGSGTRLTVV.

The V gene is TRBV7-2, the J gene TRBJ2-7; no clear D. The V gene lost 4 bases and the J gene lost 6 bases, with 19 bases spanning the gap. The CDR3 extends over 15 amino acids. Germline V gene lookup returns CDR1 SGHTA and CDR2 FQGNSA. CDR3 region: CASSSRAPKRLEQYF. The CDR3 bases are TGTGCCAGCAGCTCCCGGGCCCCAAAACGCCTCGAGCAGTACTTC.

The rearrangement links TRBV4-1 to TRBJ2-2, with 8 nucleotides matching TRBD1. Germline lookup yields CDR1 MGHRA and CDR2 YSYEKL. The V gene end was trimmed by 7 bases and the J gene end by 7 bases; junction bases not matched to a gene: 14. This CDR3 is built from 16 residues. The CDR3 sequence is CASTRVLDRENGELFF. In DNA, the CDR3 is TGCGCCAGCACCCGGGTTTTGGACAGGGAGAACGGGGAGCTGTTTTTT.

A single count supports this clone. The V call is TRBV18, the J call TRBJ1-2; weak D call: TRBD1 (5 bases). The CDR3 is 13 amino acids. CDR1 KGHSH and CDR2 LQKENI come from the germline V gene. The V end was cut by 0 bases, the J end by 6 bases, with 8 bases between. The CDR3 DNA reads as TGTGCCAGCTCACCACCGCCAGGGAATGGCTACACCTTC. This sequence encodes CASSPPPGNGYTF.

V usage is TRBV4-1 and J usage is TRBJ1-2; a weak D match, TRBD1 (6 bases). Deletions cut 0 bases from V and 6 bases from J, with 11 bases between. The germline gives CDR1 MGHRA, CDR2 YSYEKL. CDR3 length: 14 amino acids. CDR3 sequence reads: CASSQDRGRDGYTF. CDR3 DNA sequence: TGCGCCAGCAGCCAAGACAGGGGTCGAGATGGCTACACCTTC.

The CDR3 reads CASSQGEAGSPLHF. The DNA of the CDR3 is TGTGCCAGCAGCCAAGGGGAAGCGGGTTCACCCCTCCACTTT. The chain is built from TRBV7-9 and TRBJ1-6; the D gene is possibly TRBD1 (5 bases). Trimming stripped 5 bases from V and 9 bases from J, with 14 bases between. This CDR3 has 14 residues. CDR1 and CDR2 from the germline V gene are SEHNR and FQNEAQ (reference sequence).

Only a few counts were recorded for this clone. The chain is built from TRBV2 and TRBJ2-7; possible D gene TRBD1, 5 bases. The length of the CDR3 is 12 residues. Looked up from germline, CDR1 is SNHLY and CDR2 is FYNNEI. V was shortened by 5 bases and J by 4 bases, with 9 bases between the two germline ends. The CDR3 here is CASSTQGYEQYF. The CDR3 DNA is TGTGCCAGCAGTACTCAGGGTTACGAGCAGTACTTC.

The chain recombines TRBV6-5 with TRBJ1-2, with D perhaps TRBD1 (5 bases). Trimming removed 4 bases from V and 3 bases from J, with 12 bases in between. There are 14 residues in the CDR3. Germline V gene sequence: CDR1 MNHEY, CDR2 SVGAGI. CDR3 residues: CASSSGRVDYGYTF. CDR3 nucleotides: TGTGCCAGCAGTTCAGGCAGGGTGGACTATGGCTACACCTTC.

The V and J genes are TRBV24-1 and TRBJ2-1; 9 nucleotides match TRBD1. Germline CDR1 and CDR2: KGHDR and SFDVKD. There are 23 residues in the CDR3. With 0 bases clipped from V and 8 bases from J, the junction kept 28 bases outside the gene matches. CDR3 DNA: TGTGCCACCAGTGATTTGTCTAAGGCGGGACAGGGCGGATCGGGTCCCAACATCGATGAGCAGTTCTTC. Translation: CATSDLSKAGQGGSGPNIDEQFF.

This sequence joins TRBV19 and TRBJ2-4, with 16 bases matching TRBD2. The length of the CDR3 is 16 residues. Germline CDR1 LNHDA, CDR2 SQIVND (reference sequence). The CDR3 protein is CASGLAGGLAKNIQYF. For the CDR3, the DNA is TGTGCTTCGGGACTAGCGGGGGGGCTCGCCAAAAACATTCAGTACTTC.

The chain links TRBV7-9 to TRBJ1-1, with D unresolved. Looked up from germline, CDR1 is SEHNR and CDR2 is FQNEAQ (reference sequence). This CDR3 comprises 13 residues. V lost 2 bases, J lost 1 base, and 5 bases lay in between. CDR3 amino acids: CASSLNKNTEAFF. The CDR3 region has the DNA TGTGCCAGCAGCTTAAATAAGAACACTGAAGCTTTCTTT.

V gene TRBV2 combines with J gene TRBJ1-4; unclear D gene. V lost 6 bases, J lost 8 bases, and 16 bases lay in between. Per the germline V gene, CDR1 is SNHLY and CDR2 is FYNNEI. The CDR3 runs 14 residues. The CDR3 nucleotides read TGTGCCAGCAGGATTGGGAGAGGCGAAGAAAAACTGTTTTTT. This sequence encodes CASRIGRGEEKLFF. The full variable domain, with the rest looked up from reference TRBV2 and TRBJ1-4, is EPEVTQTPSHQVTQMGQEVILRCVPISNHLYFYWYRQILGQKVEFLVSFYNNEISEKSEIFDDQFSVERPDGSNFTLKIRSTKLEDSAMYFCASRIGRGEEKLFFGSGTQLSVL.

This clone came up once. The chain has TRBV6-5 and TRBJ2-1; D ambiguous. The germline V gene encodes CDR1 MNHEY and CDR2 SVGAGI. The CDR3 covers 13 residues. Trimming removed 6 bases at V and 9 bases at J, with 15 bases between. The CDR3 loop is CASSAERSGEQFF. CDR3 DNA sequence: TGTGCCAGCAGCGCCGAACGGTCGGGTGAGCAGTTCTTC.